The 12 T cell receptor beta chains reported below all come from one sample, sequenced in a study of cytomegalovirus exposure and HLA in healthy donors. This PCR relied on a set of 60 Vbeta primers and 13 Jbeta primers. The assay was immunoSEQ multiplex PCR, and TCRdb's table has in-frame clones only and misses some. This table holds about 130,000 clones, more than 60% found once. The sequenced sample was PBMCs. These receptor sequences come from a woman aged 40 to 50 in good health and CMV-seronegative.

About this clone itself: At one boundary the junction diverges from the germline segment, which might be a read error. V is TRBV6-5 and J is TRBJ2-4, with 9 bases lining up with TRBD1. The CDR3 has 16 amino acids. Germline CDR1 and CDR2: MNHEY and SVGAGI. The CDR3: CASSYPPRGQGNSQYF. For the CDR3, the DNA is TGTGCCAGCAGTTACCCCCCCAGGGGACAGGGAAACAGTCAGTACTTC.

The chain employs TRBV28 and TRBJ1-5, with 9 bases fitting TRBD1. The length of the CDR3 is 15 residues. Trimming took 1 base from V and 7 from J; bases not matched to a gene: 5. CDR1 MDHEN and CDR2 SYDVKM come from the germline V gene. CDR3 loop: CASSLSGQGLQPQHF. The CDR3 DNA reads TGTGCCAGCAGTTTATCCGGACAGGGGTTACAGCCCCAGCATTTT.

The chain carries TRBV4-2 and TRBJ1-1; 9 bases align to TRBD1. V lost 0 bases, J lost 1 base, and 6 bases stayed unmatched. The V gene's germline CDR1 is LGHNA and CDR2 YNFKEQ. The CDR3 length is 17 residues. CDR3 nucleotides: TGTGCCAGCAGCCAAGATTGGTGGGGACAGGGGAACACTGAAGCTTTCTTT. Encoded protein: CASSQDWWGQGNTEAFF.

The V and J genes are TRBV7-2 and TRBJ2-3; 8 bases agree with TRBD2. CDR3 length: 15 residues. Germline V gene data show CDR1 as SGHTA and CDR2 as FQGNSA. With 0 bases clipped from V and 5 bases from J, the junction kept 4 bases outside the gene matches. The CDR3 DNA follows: TGTGCCAGCAGCTTAGCTACTAGCGGAGGAGATACGCAGTATTTT. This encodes CASSLATSGGDTQYF. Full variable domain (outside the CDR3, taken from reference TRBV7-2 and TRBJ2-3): GAGVSQSPSNKVTEKGKDVELRCDPISGHTALYWYRQSLGQGLEFLIYFQGNSAPDKSGLPSDRFSAERTGGSVSTLTIQRTQQEDSAVYLCASSLATSGGDTQYFGPGTRLTVL.

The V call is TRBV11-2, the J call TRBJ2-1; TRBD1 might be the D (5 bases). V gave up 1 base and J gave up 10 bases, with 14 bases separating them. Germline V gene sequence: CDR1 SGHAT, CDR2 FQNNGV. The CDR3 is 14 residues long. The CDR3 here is CASSLGRRSGEQFF. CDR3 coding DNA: TGTGCCAGCAGCTTAGGTAGACGATCAGGGGAGCAGTTCTTC.

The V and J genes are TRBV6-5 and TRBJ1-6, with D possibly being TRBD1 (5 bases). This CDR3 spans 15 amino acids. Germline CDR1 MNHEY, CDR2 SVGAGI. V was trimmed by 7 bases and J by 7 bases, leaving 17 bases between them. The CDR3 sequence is CASTVGGAGNSPLHF. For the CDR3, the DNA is TGTGCCAGCACCGTCGGAGGGGCTGGAAATTCACCCCTCCACTTT.

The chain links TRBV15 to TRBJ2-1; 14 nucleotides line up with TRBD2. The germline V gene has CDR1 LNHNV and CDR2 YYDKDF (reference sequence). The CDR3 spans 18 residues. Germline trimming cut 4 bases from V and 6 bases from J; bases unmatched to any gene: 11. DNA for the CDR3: TGTGCCACCAGCAAAGAATTACCGGGACTAGCGGGGGCCAATGAGCAGTTCTTC. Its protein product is CATSKELPGLAGANEQFF.

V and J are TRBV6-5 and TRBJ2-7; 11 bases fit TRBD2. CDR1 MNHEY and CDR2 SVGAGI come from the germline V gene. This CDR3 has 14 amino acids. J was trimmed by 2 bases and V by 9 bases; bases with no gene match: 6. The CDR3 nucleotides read TGTGCCAGTACCCCGGGACTAGCGGCCTACGAGCAGTACTTC. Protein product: CASTPGLAAYEQYF.

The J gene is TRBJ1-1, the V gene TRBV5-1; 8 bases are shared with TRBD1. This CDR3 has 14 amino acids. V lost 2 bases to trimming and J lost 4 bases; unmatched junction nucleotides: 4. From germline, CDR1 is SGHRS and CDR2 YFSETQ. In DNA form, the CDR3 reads TGCGCCAGCAGCTTAGAAGGACAGGGCACTGAAGCTTTCTTT. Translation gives CASSLEGQGTEAFF.

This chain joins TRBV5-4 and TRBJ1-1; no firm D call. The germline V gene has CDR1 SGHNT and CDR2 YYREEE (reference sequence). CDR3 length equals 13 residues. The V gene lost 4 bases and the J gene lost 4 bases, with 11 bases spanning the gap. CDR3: CASSPHTGTEAFF. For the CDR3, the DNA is TGTGCCAGCAGCCCCCATACGGGCACTGAAGCTTTCTTT.

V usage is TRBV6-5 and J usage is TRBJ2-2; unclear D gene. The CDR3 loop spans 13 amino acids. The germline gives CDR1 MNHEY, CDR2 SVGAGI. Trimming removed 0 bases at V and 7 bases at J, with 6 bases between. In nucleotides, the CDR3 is TGTGCCAGCAGTTACTCGTATGTCGGGGAGCTGTTTTTT. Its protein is CASSYSYVGELFF.

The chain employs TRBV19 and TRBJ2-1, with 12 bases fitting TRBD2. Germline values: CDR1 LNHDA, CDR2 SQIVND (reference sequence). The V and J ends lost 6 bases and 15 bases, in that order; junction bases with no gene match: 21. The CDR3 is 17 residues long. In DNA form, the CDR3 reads TGTGCCAGTAGACCAGGGGGACCAAACAGACTAGCGGGGGAACTGTTCTTC. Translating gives CASRPGGPNRLAGELFF.